Included here is one T cell receptor beta chain sequence, with context. Its specificity is not known. Samples with a second dose at about 4 or about 12 weeks were pooled together. This record belongs to a study of T cell responses to AZD1222 COVID-19 vaccine. Sequencing was performed with immunoSEQ multiplex PCR; in TCRdb, only in-frame clones are kept and a portion is missing. The sample lists 90,000 to 150,000 clones, roughly 87% occurring once. Germline lookup yields CDR1 SEHNR and CDR2 FQNEAQ (reference sequence). Trimming took 1 base from V and 6 from J; bases not matched to a gene: 3. CDR3 length equals 15 residues. Findings and limits, study-wide: Repertoires were sampled only after the peak T cell response. Nearly half of spike-specific TCRs reportedly target unmutated variant regions. Most donors were white British and more were female, and clonal diversity was possibly underestimated.

The source material was peripheral blood, sampled 28 days after the second AZD1222 dose. The rearrangement links TRBV7-9 to TRBJ1-4, with 9 nucleotides matching TRBD1. This clonotype was obtained from an adult who received the AZD1222 COVID-19 vaccine. The CDR3, as DNA: TGTGCCAGCAGCTTAGTGGGACAGGGTTATGAAAAACTGTTTTTT. Residues: CASSLVGQGYEKLFF.